This entry lists 29 T cell receptor beta chains sequenced from one sample in a study of blood T cell repertoires in COVID-19. The data were produced by immunoSEQ multiplex PCR, yet TCRdb's version contains in-frame clones alone and is incomplete. Among around 400,000 clones listed, 87% were seen once. Sequencing was performed on peripheral blood. The receptors stem from a woman aged 30 to 39 with COVID-19, enrolled during active disease.

This clone showed up just a few times. The sample has other DNA sequences that encode this CDR3 too. This chain joins TRBV10-3 and TRBJ2-7; 8 bases are a match to TRBD1. There are 13 residues in the CDR3. V trimming: 6 bases; J trimming: 3 bases; junction bases outside the gene matches: 4. Germline CDR1 ENHRY, CDR2 SYGVKD. The CDR3 sequence: CAISRGTGYEQYF. CDR3 nucleotides: TGTGCCATCAGCCGGGGGACAGGCTACGAGCAGTACTTC.

This chain uses TRBV6-5 with TRBJ2-7; unclear D gene. The V and J ends lost 10 bases and 6 bases respectively, with 16 bases between them. Germline CDR1 MNHEY, CDR2 SVGAGI. This CDR3 region has 12 residues. The CDR3 sequence is CATHGVSAEQYF. The CDR3 DNA follows: TGTGCCACTCACGGTGTCTCTGCCGAGCAGTACTTC.

This clone is a singleton in its sample. The rearrangement joins TRBV9 to TRBJ2-3; weak D call: TRBD1 (5 bases). V lost 3 bases, J lost 0 bases, and 11 bases lay in between. This CDR3 has 15 amino acids. CDR1 is SGDLS, CDR2 YYNGEE, per germline. The CDR3 region is CASSAQGASTDTQYF. As DNA, the CDR3 is TGTGCCAGCAGCGCCCAAGGGGCGAGCACAGATACGCAGTATTTT.

This sequence joins TRBV6-5 and TRBJ2-7; TRBD1 aligns across 8 bases. Per germline, CDR1 MNHEY and CDR2 SVGAGI. The CDR3 covers 13 residues. Trimming at V came to 7 bases and at J to 2 bases, leaving 4 bases not matched to a gene. The CDR3: CASIATGAYEQYF. DNA for the CDR3: TGTGCCAGCATCGCGACAGGGGCCTACGAGCAGTACTTC.

This clone came up once. The CDR3 protein is CASSETGDVNEQYF. Written as DNA, the CDR3 is TGTGCCAGCAGCGAGACAGGGGATGTAAACGAGCAGTACTTC. This sequence joins TRBV6-6 and TRBJ2-7; TRBD1 agrees at 8 bases. The CDR3 length is 14 residues. Germline V gene data show CDR1 as MNHNY and CDR2 as SVGAGI (reference sequence). Unmatched junction bases numbered 9, after V lost 6 bases and J lost 5 bases.

The V and J genes are TRBV24-1 and TRBJ2-5, with D possibly TRBD1 on 5 matching bases. V lost 4 bases, J lost 7 bases, and 12 bases lay in between. CDR1 and CDR2 from the germline V gene are KGHDR and SFDVKD. This CDR3 is 13 amino acids long. CDR3 in DNA: TGTGCCACCAGTGAAGCAGGGTTAGCGACCCAGTACTTC. Protein product: CATSEAGLATQYF.

In DNA form, the CDR3 reads TGCGCCAGCAGCCCGACAGCCACCAACACCGGGGAGCTGTTTTTT. Its translation is CASSPTATNTGELFF. V and J are TRBV4-1 and TRBJ2-2, with a weak D call TRBD1 (5 bases). V was trimmed by 4 bases and J by 2 bases, leaving 11 bases between them. Germline V lookup: CDR1 MGHRA, CDR2 YSYEKL. This CDR3 comprises 15 residues.

A remark on this clone: This sample also contains other DNA sequences that code for the same CDR3. The J gene is TRBJ1-2, the V gene TRBV5-1; the match to TRBD1 covers 11 bases. Per germline, CDR1 SGHRS and CDR2 YFSETQ. The CDR3 sequence is 14 residues long. V trimming: 4 bases; J trimming: 4 bases; junction bases outside the gene matches: 3. The CDR3 nucleotides read TGCGCCAGCAGCCTAGGACAGGGGGCCTATGGCTACACCTTC. Translating it yields CASSLGQGAYGYTF.

V and J are TRBV10-1 and TRBJ2-7; TRBD2 matches 9 bases. CDR3 length: 13 residues. Germline V lookup: CDR1 WNHNN, CDR2 SYGVQD (reference sequence). V lost 8 bases to trimming and J lost 2 bases; unmatched junction nucleotides: 4. As DNA, the CDR3 is TGCGCCAGCCTTCGGACTAGCGCCTACGAGCAGTACTTC. Translation gives CASLRTSAYEQYF.

The rearrangement uses TRBV28 and TRBJ2-7; 7 bases are a match to TRBD1. Germline V gives CDR1 MDHEN, CDR2 SYDVKM. The trim removed 2 bases at V and 6 bases at J, leaving 7 bases unmatched. The CDR3 length is 14 residues. CDR3 in amino acids: CASSLTGDISEQYF. The CDR3 nucleotides read TGTGCCAGCAGTTTAACAGGGGATATCTCCGAGCAGTACTTC.

The rearrangement uses TRBV5-4 and TRBJ2-3; 12 bases agree with TRBD2. CDR3 length: 18 residues. Germline V lookup: CDR1 SGHNT, CDR2 YYREEE (reference sequence). V gave up 0 bases and J gave up 6 bases; unmatched junction bases: 11. The chain's CDR3 is CASSLAPAGLAGRDTQYF. The CDR3 DNA is TGTGCCAGCAGCTTGGCCCCTGCTGGACTAGCGGGACGGGATACGCAGTATTTT.

The chain has TRBV16 and TRBJ1-2; TRBD1 agrees at 8 bases. V trimming: 4 bases; J trimming: 7 bases; junction bases outside the gene matches: 5. This CDR3 has 13 amino acids. Germline CDR1 reads KGHSY; CDR2 reads FQNENV. The CDR3 sequence is CASSPDRGRGYTF. In nucleotides, the CDR3 is TGTGCCAGCAGCCCAGACAGGGGTCGTGGCTACACCTTC.

The genes are TRBV7-9 and TRBJ2-7; D call uncertain. Germline values: CDR1 SEHNR, CDR2 FQNEAQ (reference sequence). V lost 1 base and J lost 4, with 5 bases in between. The CDR3 is 12 amino acids. CDR3 coding DNA: TGTGCCAGCAGCTTAGTCCGGTACGAGCAGTACTTC. Translating it yields CASSLVRYEQYF.

In this sample, this clone turned up once. The chain is built from TRBV10-3 and TRBJ1-6; 8 bases align to TRBD1. The germline V gene encodes CDR1 ENHRY and CDR2 SYGVKD. Trimming cost V 7 bases and J 10 bases; bases outside gene matches: 6. The length of the CDR3 is 13 residues. The CDR3 nucleotides are TGTGCCATCAAGCAGGGGGCACGGTCACCCCTCCACTTT. Amino acids: CAIKQGARSPLHF.

In this sample, this clone turned up a few times. The DNA for the CDR3 is TGTGCCAGCAGCTTAACCCCAGGGAACGAGCAGTACTTC. This encodes CASSLTPGNEQYF. V usage is TRBV7-3 and J usage is TRBJ2-7; maybe TRBD1 (5 bases). Trimming shortened V by 0 bases and J by 5 bases, and 8 bases separated the two germline ends. There are 13 residues in the CDR3. The germline V gene encodes CDR1 SGHTA and CDR2 FQGTGA.

CDR3 sequence: CASSRQGGPNEQFF. For the CDR3, the DNA is TGTGCCAGCAGTAGACAGGGTGGACCCAATGAGCAGTTCTTC. This sequence joins TRBV6-5 and TRBJ2-1, with 7 nucleotides matching TRBD1. The J segment lost 6 bases and the V segment lost 5 bases, leaving 7 bases of the junction unmatched. This CDR3 spans 14 amino acids. Germline assignment: CDR1 MNHEY and CDR2 SVGAGI.

V gene TRBV3-1 (or the pseudogene TRBV3-2) combines with J gene TRBJ2-2; D gene uncertain. The V gene's germline CDR1 is LGHDT and CDR2 YNNKEL (reference sequence). V lost 4 bases, J lost 7 bases, and 4 bases lay in between. The CDR3 spans 11 residues. CDR3 coding DNA: TGTGCCAGCAGCCGCGTCGGGGAGCTGTTTTTT. Residues: CASSRVGELFF.

This chain links TRBV5-1 with TRBJ1-6, with 7 bases identical to TRBD1. With V trimmed by 5 bases and J by 7 bases, 9 bases remained unmatched. CDR1 and CDR2 from the germline V gene are SGHRS and YFSETQ. The CDR3 extends over 15 amino acids. The CDR3 region is CASRSPGQLNSPLHF. Here the CDR3 DNA reads TGCGCCAGCAGGTCGCCGGGACAGTTAAATTCACCCCTCCACTTT.

The rearrangement uses TRBV7-2 and TRBJ1-5; TRBD1 matches 10 bases. The germline gives CDR1 SGHTA, CDR2 FQGNSA. Trimming took 4 bases from V and 2 from J; bases not matched to a gene: 5. This CDR3 is 16 amino acids long. CDR3 DNA: TGTGCCAGCAGCTCCGGGACAGGGGCAGGCAATCAGCCCCAGCATTTT. The encoded protein is CASSSGTGAGNQPQHF.

The rearrangement joins TRBV19 to TRBJ1-1; a weak D match, TRBD1 (5 bases). The V gene lost 3 bases and the J gene lost 6 bases, with 11 bases spanning the gap. Germline values: CDR1 LNHDA, CDR2 SQIVND (reference sequence). The CDR3 sequence is 13 residues long. CDR3 sequence: CASSIQGIAEAFF. The CDR3 bases are TGTGCCAGTAGTATCCAGGGAATCGCTGAAGCTTTCTTT.

The chain couples TRBV19 to TRBJ1-1; D is possibly TRBD1 (5 bases). V lost 4 bases and J 2 bases, leaving 20 bases between the germline ends. The CDR3 contains 17 residues. The germline V gene encodes CDR1 LNHDA and CDR2 SQIVND (reference sequence). CDR3 in amino acids: CASSTFKTTRGNTEAFF. The CDR3 DNA follows: TGTGCCAGTAGTACCTTCAAAACGACAAGGGGTAACACTGAAGCTTTCTTT.

V usage is TRBV7-2 and J usage is TRBJ2-7, with TRBD1 identical over 8 bases. The J segment lost 2 bases and the V segment lost 6 bases, leaving 3 bases of the junction unmatched. CDR1 and CDR2 (germline): SGHTA, FQGNSA. The CDR3 extends over 13 amino acids. In DNA form, the CDR3 reads TGTGCCAGCAGTCGGACAGGGCCCTACGAGCAGTACTTC. Translation gives CASSRTGPYEQYF.

The V call is TRBV6-4, the J call TRBJ1-5; a possible D gene is TRBD1 (6 bases). This CDR3 region has 18 residues. Trimming took 0 bases from V and 0 from J, leaving 15 bases between them. Germline assignment: CDR1 MRHNA and CDR2 SNTAGT. The CDR3 loop is CASSDSRTESYSNQPQHF. CDR3 nucleotide sequence: TGTGCCAGCAGTGACTCTAGGACAGAATCCTATAGCAATCAGCCCCAGCATTTT.

The rearrangement joins TRBV10-2 to TRBJ2-7, with D tentatively TRBD1 (5 bases). The germline V and J ends were trimmed by 8 bases and 1 base, with 12 bases remaining between them. CDR1 WSHSY and CDR2 SAAADI come from the germline V gene. This CDR3 contains 13 residues. The CDR3 is CASGHAGSYEQYF. In DNA form, the CDR3 reads TGCGCCAGCGGGCATGCAGGGTCCTACGAGCAGTACTTC.

J is TRBJ1-2 and V is TRBV6-1; D unresolved. The ends were cut back, 2 bases at V and 2 bases at J, with 3 bases in the middle. The CDR3 totals 12 residues. CDR1 MNHNS and CDR2 SASEGT come from the germline V gene. For the CDR3, the DNA is TGTGCCAGCAGTGAACAGAACTATGGCTACACCTTC. Translating it yields CASSEQNYGYTF.

The chain has TRBV30 and TRBJ2-1; the match to TRBD2 covers 10 bases. V was clipped by 8 bases and J by 6 bases; unmatched bases: 10. This CDR3 has 14 residues. Germline lookup yields CDR1 GTSNPN and CDR2 SVGIG (reference sequence). CDR3 loop: CAATPAGGSNEQFF. Here the CDR3 DNA reads TGTGCCGCGACCCCAGCGGGAGGGTCCAATGAGCAGTTCTTC.

V usage is TRBV12-5 and J usage is TRBJ2-7, with 14 bases lining up with TRBD2. The length of the CDR3 is 15 residues. Germline-derived CDR1 and CDR2 are LGHNT and FRNRAP. The V gene end was trimmed by 7 bases and the J gene end by 7 bases; junction bases not matched to a gene: 9. The CDR3 nucleotides read TGTGCTAGTGCCCAAGGGACTAGCGGGAGCTGGGAGCAGTACTTC. Translation gives CASAQGTSGSWEQYF.

V is TRBV7-2 and J is TRBJ2-3; 7 bases line up with TRBD1. CDR1 SGHTA and CDR2 FQGNSA come from the germline V gene. CDR3 length: 16 amino acids. J lost 4 bases, V lost 5 bases, and 12 bases had no gene match. The CDR3 protein is CASSPTGRGRSDTQYF. CDR3 in DNA: TGTGCCAGCAGCCCTACCGGAAGGGGGCGGTCAGATACGCAGTATTTT.

CDR3 nucleotide sequence: TGTGCCAGTGGAACTAGCGGCTCCTACGAGCAGTACTTC. Its translation: CASGTSGSYEQYF. The chain employs TRBV19 and TRBJ2-7; TRBD2 agrees at 8 bases. Germline-derived CDR1 and CDR2 are LNHDA and SQIVND (reference sequence). The CDR3 consists of 13 residues. V was clipped by 8 bases and J by 0 bases; unmatched bases: 3.